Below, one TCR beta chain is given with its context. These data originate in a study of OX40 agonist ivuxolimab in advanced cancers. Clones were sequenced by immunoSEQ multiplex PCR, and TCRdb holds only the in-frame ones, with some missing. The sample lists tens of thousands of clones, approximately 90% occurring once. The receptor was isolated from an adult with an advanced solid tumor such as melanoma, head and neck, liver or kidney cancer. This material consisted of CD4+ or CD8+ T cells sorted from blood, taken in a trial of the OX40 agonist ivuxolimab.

The CDR3 DNA follows: TGTGCCAGCAGCTCCGGACTAGCGGGAGAAGGAGATGAGCAGTTCTTC. Translation: CASSSGLAGEGDEQFF. The chain has TRBV7-9 and TRBJ2-1, with 13 bases aligning to TRBD2. The germline V gene encodes CDR1 SEHNR and CDR2 FQNEAQ (reference sequence). V shed 4 bases, J shed 8 bases, and the junction held 8 bases outside the gene matches. This CDR3 has 16 residues.